A selection of T cell receptor beta chains follows, all from one sample in a study of PD-L1 blockade in urothelial cancer. The assay was immunoSEQ multiplex PCR, and TCRdb's table has in-frame clones only and misses some. The sample has 60,000 to 65,000 clones; about 86% are singletons. Sequenced material: PBMCs, taken around atezolizumab (anti-PD-L1) treatment. Receptors were obtained from a man between 65 and 85 years old with urothelial cancer. Each CDR3 is given with its conserved first and last residue. D genes are given only for firm matches. Clone size appears in some rows only: once, few, many, or a class for an expanded clone.

D gene	V gene	J gene	clone size	CDR3 DNA	CDR3 protein
TRBD1	TRBV29-1	TRBJ1-2	-	TGCAGCGTTGGGGAGACAGGGGCTAACTATGGCTACACCTTC	CSVGETGANYGYTF
TRBD2	TRBV7-9	TRBJ2-3	once	TGTGCCAGCAGCGCGACTAGCGGGAGGTTGGGTACGCAGTATTTT	CASSATSGRLGTQYF
-	TRBV4-2	TRBJ2-1	-	TGTGCCAGCAGCCAAGATCGAACCAGTTACAATGAGCAGTTCTTC	CASSQDRTSYNEQFF
TRBD2	TRBV5-6	TRBJ2-2	-	TGTGCCAGCAGCTTGGAAATAGCGGGACCGAACACCGGGGAGCTGTTTTTT	CASSLEIAGPNTGELFF
TRBD2	TRBV13	TRBJ2-7	-	TGTGCCAGCAGCTTAAGCGGGAGCTCCTACGAGCAGTACTTC	CASSLSGSSYEQYF
-	TRBV14	TRBJ1-2	once	TGTGCCAGCAGCCGGGCCCATGAAGAGGGCGGCTACACCTTC	CASSRAHEEGGYTF
TRBD1	TRBV18	TRBJ1-2	once	TGTGCCAGCTCACCGGACAGGGGTGGCTACACCTTC	CASSPDRGGYTF
TRBD1	TRBV7-9	TRBJ1-5	-	TGTGCCAGCAGCTTAGGGGTGGGGGGACAGGGCGGCCAGCCCCAGCATTTT	CASSLGVGGQGGQPQHF
TRBD1	TRBV30	TRBJ1-2	-	TGTGCCTGGACTGCTCAGGGGGCAGGTGGCTACACCTTC	CAWTAQGAGGYTF
TRBD2	TRBV5-1	TRBJ2-7	-	TGCGCCAGCAGCTTGAAGGAAGGAGGCGGGAGCCCCTACGAGCAGTACTTC	CASSLKEGGGSPYEQYF
TRBD1	TRBV28	TRBJ1-5	-	TGTGCCAGCAGTGACAGGGACCAGCCCCAGCATTTT	CASSDRDQPQHF
-	TRBV5-1	TRBJ2-7	few	TGCGCCAGCAGCTGGAGGGACGGTCCCTACGAGCAGTACTTC	CASSWRDGPYEQYF
-	TRBV7-2	TRBJ2-1	-	TGTGCCAGCAGCTTAGGGCCCAACAATGAGCAGTTCTTC	CASSLGPNNEQFF
TRBD1	TRBV2	TRBJ1-1	-	TGTGCCAGCAGTCCGGGACAGGGCAACACTGAAGCTTTCTTT	CASSPGQGNTEAFF
-	TRBV6-5	TRBJ2-2	-	TGTGCCAGCAGTTACCGGGGGACCGGGGAGCTGTTTTTT	CASSYRGTGELFF
TRBD2	TRBV10-3	TRBJ2-5	-	TGTGCCACCACGGGGGGGGAAGAGACCCAGTACTTC	CATTGGEETQYF
TRBD2	TRBV28	TRBJ2-7	-	TGTGCCAGCAGCTCGGGGACTATTCCTTACGAGCAGTACTTC	CASSSGTIPYEQYF
TRBD1	TRBV2	TRBJ1-1	-	TGTGCCAGCAGTAGACAGGGGCTTGGAACTGAAGCTTTCTTT	CASSRQGLGTEAFF
TRBD1	TRBV30	TRBJ1-2	-	TGTGCCTGGAGTAGTCCAGGGGGCGCCCGTAGCTACACCTTC	CAWSSPGGARSYTF
-	TRBV15	TRBJ2-1	-	TGTGCCACCAGCAGAGATTTTGCGCGGGAAGGGCATGAGCAGTTCTTC	CATSRDFAREGHEQFF
TRBD2	TRBV18	TRBJ2-2	-	TGTGCCAGCTCACCTAATAGCGGGAGAGGGAACACCGGGGAGCTGTTTTTT	CASSPNSGRGNTGELFF
TRBD2	TRBV15	TRBJ2-3	-	TGTGCCACCAGCAGGACTAGCGGGAGGGCCCGACTCACAGATACGCAGTATTTT	CATSRTSGRARLTDTQYF
-	TRBV14	TRBJ1-2	-	TGTGCCAGCAGCCAGGGGCGTCTGGGCTATGGCTACACCTTC	CASSQGRLGYGYTF
-	TRBV9	TRBJ2-1	-	TGTGCCAGCAGCGAATGGGGCGTTGAACTTCTCAATGAGCAGTTCTTC	CASSEWGVELLNEQFF
TRBD1	TRBV9	TRBJ1-4	-	TGTGCCAGCAGCTTTTCTGACAGGGGGTTCGCTAATGAAAAACTGTTTTTT	CASSFSDRGFANEKLFF
TRBD1	TRBV2	TRBJ2-3	-	TGTGCCAGCAGTGTCGGGACAGGGAGCACAGATACGCAGTATTTT	CASSVGTGSTDTQYF
-	TRBV6-1	TRBJ1-3	-	TGTGCCAGCAGTGGGCGGACGAGGGACACCATATATTTT	CASSGRTRDTIYF
TRBD1	TRBV30	TRBJ2-1	-	TGTGCCTGGAGTGTTTTAGGGGACAGCTCCTACAATGAGCAGTTCTTC	CAWSVLGDSSYNEQFF
-	TRBV10-1	TRBJ1-4	-	TGCGCCAGCAGTGCCCTAACCTACACCCCCGGGACATATACTAATGAAAAACTGTTTTTT	CASSALTYTPGTYTNEKLFF
-	TRBV19	TRBJ1-2	-	TGTGCCAGTAAATCCGAAACTATCTATGGCTACACCTTC	CASKSETIYGYTF
TRBD2	TRBV29-1	TRBJ2-1	-	TGCAGCGTTGGGGGCGGGAGGGCCGATATAGATGAGCAGTTCTTC	CSVGGGRADIDEQFF
TRBD2	TRBV7-6	TRBJ2-2	few	TGTGCCAGCAGCGGACTAGCAAACACCGGGGAGCTGTTTTTT	CASSGLANTGELFF
TRBD1	TRBV7-2	TRBJ2-7	-	TGTGCCAGCAGCCTGCAGACAGGGGGCCCGGACGAGCAGTACTTC	CASSLQTGGPDEQYF
-	TRBV10-3	TRBJ2-5	-	TGTGCCATCAGTTTCGGCTCCGGGGGGCAAGGCCAAGAGACCCAGTACTTC	CAISFGSGGQGQETQYF
-	TRBV6-6	TRBJ1-2	-	TGTGCCAGCAGTTACCCCCTAGCGGATAACTATGGCTACACCTTC	CASSYPLADNYGYTF
TRBD2	TRBV10-2	TRBJ2-3	-	TGCGCCAGCAGTGGTTCGAGCGGGAGGGATACGCAGTATTTT	CASSGSSGRDTQYF
TRBD2	TRBV10-2	TRBJ2-1	-	TGCGCCAGCAGGCTAGCGGGAGGCGGCGGTGAGCAGTTCTTC	CASRLAGGGGEQFF
TRBD1	TRBV18	TRBJ1-3	-	TGTGCCAGCTCACCAAGTGGAGCAGGGGGAGGTGGAAACACCATATATTTT	CASSPSGAGGGGNTIYF
-	TRBV7-9	TRBJ1-1	-	TGTGCCAGCAGCTTACCCCCACAGGACATGAACACTGAAGCTTTCTTT	CASSLPPQDMNTEAFF
-	TRBV28	TRBJ1-2	-	TGTGTTGCGTATGGGGGAGCGGGCTATGGCTACACCTTC	CVAYGGAGYGYTF
-	TRBV2	TRBJ1-1	-	TGTGCCAGCAGTGAGACAGGGAACACTGAAGCTTTCTTT	CASSETGNTEAFF
-	TRBV29-1	TRBJ1-2	-	TGCAGCGTTGAAAGGGGGTTGGGGAGTGGCTACACCTTC	CSVERGLGSGYTF
-	TRBV7-2	TRBJ2-7	-	TGTGCCAGCAGCTCCCGAACATCCTACGAGCAGTACTTC	CASSSRTSYEQYF
TRBD1	TRBV14	TRBJ2-5	-	TGTGCCAGCAGCCAATGGGGACAGCAGCAAGAGACCCAGTACTTC	CASSQWGQQQETQYF
-	TRBV19	TRBJ1-4	-	TGTGCCAGTAGTGCCGGGACAAACAATGAAAAACTGTTTTTT	CASSAGTNNEKLFF
-	TRBV4-2	TRBJ2-1	-	TGTGCCAGCAGCCAGTTAGGGGTCCCCTCCTACAATGAGCAGTTCTTC	CASSQLGVPSYNEQFF
TRBD1	TRBV28	TRBJ1-4	-	TGTGCCAGCAGTTTCACGACAGGGTTCGTTGAAAAACTGTTTTTT	CASSFTTGFVEKLFF